These 13 T cell receptor beta chains were all obtained from the same sample, sequenced in a study of blood T cell repertoires in COVID-19. The protocol was immunoSEQ multiplex PCR, while the TCRdb copy is restricted to in-frame clones and leaves out a portion. Here the sample spans roughly 76,000 clones, approximately 78% being singletons. The sample was peripheral blood. The origin of the receptors is a human donor in a cohort sampled during active COVID-19.

The chain uses TRBV29-1 and TRBJ2-7; D possibly corresponds to TRBD1 (7 bases). The CDR3 covers 12 residues. Looked up from germline, CDR1 is SQVTM and CDR2 is ANQGSEA. Trimming stripped 7 bases from V and 5 bases from J, with 15 bases between. In nucleotides, the CDR3 is TGCAGCGGGCGGGACAGCGTCGACGAGCAGTACTTC. It codes for CSGRDSVDEQYF.

This clone was detected many times. This chain joins TRBV28 and TRBJ2-4; 12 bases fit TRBD2. The CDR3 totals 15 residues. Germline-derived CDR1 and CDR2 are MDHEN and SYDVKM. V was pared by 3 bases and J by 16 bases, with 13 bases of the junction left unmatched. CDR3 sequence (DNA): TGTGCCAGCAGTTTCCCCCGACTAGCGGGAGAAGTTTTATACTTC. Protein: CASSFPRLAGEVLYF.

This clone was recorded once. The gene calls are TRBV20-1 and TRBJ2-7; TRBD2 agrees at 8 bases. The germline V gene has CDR1 DFQATT and CDR2 SNEGSKA (reference sequence). Unmatched junction bases numbered 12, after V lost 3 bases and J lost 5 bases. This CDR3 spans 15 amino acids. Here the CDR3 DNA reads TGCAGTGCTAGTATCGCCACGGGAGGGAGGAACGAGCAGTACTTC. Protein sequence: CSASIATGGRNEQYF.

The CDR3 sequence is CASSLRGRTPTYYGYTF. Here the CDR3 DNA reads TGTGCCAGCAGCTTGAGGGGCAGGACCCCTACTTACTATGGCTACACCTTC. The chain uses TRBV5-6 and TRBJ1-2; maybe TRBD1 (5 bases). Trimming took off 1 base at V and 3 bases at J, with 19 bases between the two ends. The CDR3 loop spans 17 amino acids. Germline CDR1 reads SGHDT; CDR2 reads YYEEEE.

This chain joins TRBV11-2 and TRBJ2-5; 9 bases match TRBD2. Losses at the gene ends were 2 bases for V and 2 bases for J; bases not matched to a gene: 6. Germline CDR1 SGHAT, CDR2 FQNNGV. CDR3 size: 16 residues. The CDR3 DNA is TGTGCCAGCAGCTTATCGAGTAGCGGGGGACAAGAGACCCAGTACTTC. Protein: CASSLSSSGGQETQYF.

J is TRBJ1-4 and V is TRBV9; 7 nucleotides align to TRBD1. Germline V gene lookup returns CDR1 SGDLS and CDR2 YYNGEE. CDR3 length equals 17 residues. J gave up 5 bases and V 0 bases, and 10 bases lay outside the gene matches. The CDR3 here is CASSVGPQTGSNEKLFF. The CDR3 nucleotides read TGTGCCAGCAGCGTAGGGCCCCAGACAGGGTCAAATGAAAAACTGTTTTTT.

This clone was seen only a few times. The chain uses TRBV30 and TRBJ2-2; the D is unclear. V lost 0 bases and J lost 1, with 6 bases in between. The CDR3 consists of 14 residues. Germline CDR1 is GTSNPN and CDR2 is SVGIG (reference sequence). CDR3: CAWSVGQNTGELFF. CDR3 DNA sequence: TGTGCCTGGAGTGTCGGTCAGAACACCGGGGAGCTGTTTTTT.

The chain uses TRBV9 and TRBJ2-1; D is unclear. Germline V gene data show CDR1 as SGDLS and CDR2 as YYNGEE. Trimming took 6 bases from V and 4 from J, leaving 20 bases between them. The CDR3 totals 16 residues. CDR3 region: CASTNPIGGFYNEQFF. As DNA, the CDR3 is TGTGCCAGCACCAACCCGATTGGCGGATTTTACAATGAGCAGTTCTTC.

This clone was recorded once. The chain recombines TRBV6-2 or TRBV6-3 with TRBJ2-3, with 9 nucleotides matching TRBD2. V was pared by 3 bases and J by 2 bases, with 9 bases of the junction left unmatched. The length of the CDR3 is 17 residues. Germline loops: CDR1 MNHEY, CDR2 SVGEGT. Written as DNA, the CDR3 is TGTGCCAGCAGTTATACCCAGACTAGCGGCTTCACAGATACGCAGTATTTT. It is translated as CASSYTQTSGFTDTQYF.

CDR3 sequence reads: CASSSGRESSYEQYF. The CDR3, as DNA: TGTGCCAGCAGCTCGGGGCGGGAGAGCTCCTACGAGCAGTACTTC. The chain recombines TRBV5-4 with TRBJ2-7, with 7 bases lining up with TRBD2. This CDR3 contains 15 residues. The V and J ends lost 3 bases and 0 bases, in that order; junction bases with no gene match: 6. Germline V gives CDR1 SGHNT, CDR2 YYREEE (reference sequence).

The chain recombines TRBV5-1 with TRBJ2-1, with D tentatively TRBD1 (5 bases). There are 14 residues in the CDR3. The germline CDR1 and CDR2 sequences are SGHRS and YFSETQ. Between the trimmed V and J ends, which lost 1 base and 9 bases, there was a span of 14 bases. CDR3 residues: CASSLKLSQGEQFF. CDR3 DNA: TGCGCCAGCAGCTTGAAACTAAGCCAGGGTGAGCAGTTCTTC.

The chain is built from TRBV14 and TRBJ2-7; possible D gene TRBD1, 7 bases. Germline lookup yields CDR1 SGHDN and CDR2 FVKESK. V was clipped by 0 bases and J by 5 bases, with 17 bases between them. The CDR3 is 16 residues long. CDR3 sequence (DNA): TGTGCCAGCAGCCAAGATTCGGACAGGAGGGTGAACGAGCAGTACTTC. Amino acid sequence: CASSQDSDRRVNEQYF.

The V and J genes are TRBV7-2 and TRBJ1-5; TRBD1 matches 9 bases. After removal of 5 bases from V and 4 bases from J, the junction contained 9 bases not matched to a gene. The CDR3 runs to 16 residues. Germline assignment: CDR1 SGHTA and CDR2 FQGNSA. In nucleotides, the CDR3 is TGTGCCAGCAGCATCACTGGGACAGGGACGAATCAGCCCCAGCATTTT. It specifies CASSITGTGTNQPQHF.